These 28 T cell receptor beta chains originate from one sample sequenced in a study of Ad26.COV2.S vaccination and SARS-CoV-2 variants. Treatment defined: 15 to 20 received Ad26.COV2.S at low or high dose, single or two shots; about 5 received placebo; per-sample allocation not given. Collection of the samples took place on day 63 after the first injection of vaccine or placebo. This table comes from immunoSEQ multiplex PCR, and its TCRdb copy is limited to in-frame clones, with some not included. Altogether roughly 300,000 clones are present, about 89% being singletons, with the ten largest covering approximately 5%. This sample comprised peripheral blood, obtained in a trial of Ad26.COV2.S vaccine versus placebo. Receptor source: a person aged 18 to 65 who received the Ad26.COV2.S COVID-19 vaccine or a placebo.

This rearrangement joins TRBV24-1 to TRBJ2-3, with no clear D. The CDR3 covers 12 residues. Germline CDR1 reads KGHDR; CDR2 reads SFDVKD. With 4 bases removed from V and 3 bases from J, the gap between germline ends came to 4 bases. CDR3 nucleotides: TGTGCCACCAGTGAAGGTACAGATACGCAGTATTTT. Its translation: CATSEGTDTQYF.

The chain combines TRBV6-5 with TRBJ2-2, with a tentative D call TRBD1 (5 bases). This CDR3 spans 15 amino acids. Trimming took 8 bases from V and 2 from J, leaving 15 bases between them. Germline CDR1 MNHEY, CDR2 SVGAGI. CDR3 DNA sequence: TGTGCCAGCTCGGCCCGGACACATAACACCGGGGAGCTGTTTTTT. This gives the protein CASSARTHNTGELFF.

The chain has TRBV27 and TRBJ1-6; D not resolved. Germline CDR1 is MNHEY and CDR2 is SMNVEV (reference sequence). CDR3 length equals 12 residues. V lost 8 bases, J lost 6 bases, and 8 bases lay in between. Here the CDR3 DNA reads TGTGCCAGCGGACGACCTAATTCACCCCTCCACTTT. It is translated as CASGRPNSPLHF.

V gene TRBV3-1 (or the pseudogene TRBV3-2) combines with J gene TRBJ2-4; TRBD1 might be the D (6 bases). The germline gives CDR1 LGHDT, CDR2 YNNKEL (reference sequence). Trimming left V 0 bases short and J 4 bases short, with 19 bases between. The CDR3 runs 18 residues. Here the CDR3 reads CASSQEGRGIVGKNIQYF. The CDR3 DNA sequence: TGTGCCAGCAGCCAAGAAGGCAGGGGAATCGTAGGAAAAAACATTCAGTACTTC.

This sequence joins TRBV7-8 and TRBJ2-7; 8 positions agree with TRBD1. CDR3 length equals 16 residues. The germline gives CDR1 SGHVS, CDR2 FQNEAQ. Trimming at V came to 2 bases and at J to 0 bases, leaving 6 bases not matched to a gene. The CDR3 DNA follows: TGTGCCAGCAGCTTACCCAGGACAGGGAACTCCTACGAGCAGTACTTC. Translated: CASSLPRTGNSYEQYF.

This chain's CDR3 is CASSFLGDSGGYTF. In nucleotides, the CDR3 is TGTGCCAGCAGTTTTTTAGGGGACAGTGGCGGCTACACCTTC. V gene TRBV28 combines with J gene TRBJ1-2, with 7 bases aligning to TRBD1. Germline-derived CDR1 and CDR2 are MDHEN and SYDVKM. The ends lost 3 bases at V and 8 bases at J; junction bases unmatched: 9. The CDR3 spans 14 residues.

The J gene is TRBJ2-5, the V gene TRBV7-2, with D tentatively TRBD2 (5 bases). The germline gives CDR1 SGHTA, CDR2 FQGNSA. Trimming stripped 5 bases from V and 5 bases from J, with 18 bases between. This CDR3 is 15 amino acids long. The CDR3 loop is CASSPPGVLRETQYF. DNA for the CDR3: TGTGCCAGCAGCCCCCCCGGGGTACTGAGGGAGACCCAGTACTTC. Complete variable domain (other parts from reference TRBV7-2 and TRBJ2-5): GAGVSQSPSNKVTEKGKDVELRCDPISGHTALYWYRQSLGQGLEFLIYFQGNSAPDKSGLPSDRFSAERTGGSVSTLTIQRTQQEDSAVYLCASSPPGVLRETQYFGPGTRLLVL.

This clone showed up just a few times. CDR3 region: CASSFSGGVEDTEAFF. The CDR3 DNA reads as TGCGCCAGCAGCTTTTCAGGGGGCGTAGAGGACACTGAAGCTTTCTTT. The chain is built from TRBV5-1 and TRBJ1-1; 8 bases match TRBD1. Per the germline V gene, CDR1 is SGHRS and CDR2 is YFSETQ. J was trimmed by 3 bases and V by 2 bases; bases with no gene match: 9. This CDR3 contains 16 residues.

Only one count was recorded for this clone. In nucleotides, the CDR3 is TGTGCCAGCAGAAACCAGGGGGGATCTCAAGAGACCCAGTACTTC. Translated: CASRNQGGSQETQYF. The chain is built from TRBV28 and TRBJ2-5; D possibly corresponds to TRBD1 (7 bases). Trimming removed 6 bases from V and 2 bases from J, with 16 bases in between. The germline CDR1 and CDR2 sequences are MDHEN and SYDVKM. The CDR3 has 15 amino acids.

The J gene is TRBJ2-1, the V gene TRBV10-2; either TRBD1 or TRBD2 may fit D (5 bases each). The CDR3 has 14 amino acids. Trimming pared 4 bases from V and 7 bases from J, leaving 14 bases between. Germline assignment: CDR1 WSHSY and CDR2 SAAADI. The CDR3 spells CASSATGTGNEQFF. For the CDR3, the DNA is TGCGCCAGCAGTGCGACCGGGACGGGAAATGAGCAGTTCTTC.

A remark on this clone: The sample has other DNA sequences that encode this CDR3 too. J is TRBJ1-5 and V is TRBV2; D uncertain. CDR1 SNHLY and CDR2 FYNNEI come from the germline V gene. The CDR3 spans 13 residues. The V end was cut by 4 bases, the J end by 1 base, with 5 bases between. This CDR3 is CASSGGSNQPQHF. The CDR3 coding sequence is TGTGCCAGCAGTGGCGGGAGCAATCAGCCCCAGCATTTT.

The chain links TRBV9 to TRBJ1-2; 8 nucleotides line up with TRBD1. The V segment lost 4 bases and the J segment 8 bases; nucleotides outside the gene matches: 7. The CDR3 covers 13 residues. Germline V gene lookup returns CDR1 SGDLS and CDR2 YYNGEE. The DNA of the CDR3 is TGTGCCAGCAGCCTGAAGACAGGGGACGGCTACACCTTC. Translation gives CASSLKTGDGYTF.

Written as DNA, the CDR3 is TGTGCCAGCAGCCAAGGACTAACGAACACCGGGGAGCTGTTTTTT. The encoded protein is CASSQGLTNTGELFF. The chain is built from TRBV4-2 and TRBJ2-2, with D possibly matching TRBD2 (5 bases). Between the trimmed V and J ends, which lost 1 base and 0 bases, there was a span of 6 bases. Germline CDR1 is LGHNA and CDR2 is YNFKEQ. The CDR3 is made up of 15 amino acids.

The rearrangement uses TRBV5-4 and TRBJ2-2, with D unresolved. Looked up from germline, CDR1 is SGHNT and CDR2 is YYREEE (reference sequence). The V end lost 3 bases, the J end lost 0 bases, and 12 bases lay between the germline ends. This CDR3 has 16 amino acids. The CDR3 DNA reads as TGTGCCAGCAGCTCCCCAGGCCGACCGAACACCGGGGAGCTGTTTTTT. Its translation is CASSSPGRPNTGELFF.

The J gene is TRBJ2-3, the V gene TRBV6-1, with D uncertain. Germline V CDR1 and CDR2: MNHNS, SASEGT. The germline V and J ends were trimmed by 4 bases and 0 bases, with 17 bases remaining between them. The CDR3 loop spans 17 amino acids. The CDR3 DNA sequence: TGTGCCAGCAGTGGTTCCTACAGCCTAGACAGCACAGATACGCAGTATTTT. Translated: CASSGSYSLDSTDTQYF.

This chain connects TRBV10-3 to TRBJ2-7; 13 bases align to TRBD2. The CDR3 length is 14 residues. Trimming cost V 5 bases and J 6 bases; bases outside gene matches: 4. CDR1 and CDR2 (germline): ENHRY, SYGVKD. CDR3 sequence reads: CAISTSGGAGEQYF. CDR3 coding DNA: TGTGCCATCAGTACTAGCGGGGGGGCAGGCGAGCAGTACTTC.

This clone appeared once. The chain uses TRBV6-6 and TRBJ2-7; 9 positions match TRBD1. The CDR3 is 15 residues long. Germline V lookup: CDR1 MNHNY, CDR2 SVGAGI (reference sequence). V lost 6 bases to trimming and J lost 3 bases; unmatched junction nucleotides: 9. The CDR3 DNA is TGTGCCAGCAGAAGGTCGACAGGGGGGGACTACGAGCAGTACTTC. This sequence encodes CASRRSTGGDYEQYF.

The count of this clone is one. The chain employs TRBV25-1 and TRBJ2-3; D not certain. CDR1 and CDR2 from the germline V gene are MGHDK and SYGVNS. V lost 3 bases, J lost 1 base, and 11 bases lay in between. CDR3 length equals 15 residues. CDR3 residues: CASSDVTRGTDTQYF. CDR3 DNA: TGTGCCAGCAGTGATGTTACTCGGGGCACAGATACGCAGTATTTT.

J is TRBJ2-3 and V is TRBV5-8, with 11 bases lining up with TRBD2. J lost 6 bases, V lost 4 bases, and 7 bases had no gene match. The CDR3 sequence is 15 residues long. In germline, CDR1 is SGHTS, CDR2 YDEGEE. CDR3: CASSLGTSGGDTQYF. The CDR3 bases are TGTGCCAGCAGCCTAGGGACTAGCGGAGGCGATACGCAGTATTTT.

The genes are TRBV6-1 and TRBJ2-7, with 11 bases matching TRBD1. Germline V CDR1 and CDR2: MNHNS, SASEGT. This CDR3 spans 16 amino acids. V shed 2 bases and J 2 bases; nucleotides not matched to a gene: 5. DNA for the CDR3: TGTGCCAGCAGTGAACCCAGGGGACAGGGGGCCTACGAGCAGTACTTC. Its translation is CASSEPRGQGAYEQYF.

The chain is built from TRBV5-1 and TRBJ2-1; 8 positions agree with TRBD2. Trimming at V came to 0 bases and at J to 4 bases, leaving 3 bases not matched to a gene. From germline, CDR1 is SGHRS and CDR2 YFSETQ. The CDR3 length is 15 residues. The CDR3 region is CASSLAAGVYNEQFF. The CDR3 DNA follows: TGCGCCAGCAGCTTGGCAGCGGGAGTTTACAATGAGCAGTTCTTC.

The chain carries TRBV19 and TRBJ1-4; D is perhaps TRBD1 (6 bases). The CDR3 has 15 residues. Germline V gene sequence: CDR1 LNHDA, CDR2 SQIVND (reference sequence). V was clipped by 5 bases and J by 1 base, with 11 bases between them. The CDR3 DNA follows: TGTGCCAGTAGTCTAAGGGGGGGAACTAATGAAAAACTGTTTTTT. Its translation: CASSLRGGTNEKLFF.

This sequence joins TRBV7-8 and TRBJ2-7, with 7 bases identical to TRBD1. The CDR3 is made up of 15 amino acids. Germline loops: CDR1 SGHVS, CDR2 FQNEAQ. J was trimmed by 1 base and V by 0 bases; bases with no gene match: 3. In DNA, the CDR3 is TGTGCCAGCAGCTTAGCCGGGACAGATTCCTACGAGCAGTACTTC. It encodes CASSLAGTDSYEQYF.

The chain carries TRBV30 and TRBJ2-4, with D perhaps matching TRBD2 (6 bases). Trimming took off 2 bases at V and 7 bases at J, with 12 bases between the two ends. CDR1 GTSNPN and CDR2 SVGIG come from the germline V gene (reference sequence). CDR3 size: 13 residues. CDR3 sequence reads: CAWSPRGWNIQYF. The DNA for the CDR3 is TGTGCCTGGAGTCCTCGGGGGTGGAACATTCAGTACTTC.

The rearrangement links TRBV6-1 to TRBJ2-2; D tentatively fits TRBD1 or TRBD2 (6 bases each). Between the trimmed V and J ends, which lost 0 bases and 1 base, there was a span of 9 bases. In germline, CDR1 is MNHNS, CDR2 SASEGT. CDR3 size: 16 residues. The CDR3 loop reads CASSEARGLNTGELFF. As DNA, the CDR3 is TGTGCCAGCAGTGAAGCTCGGGGGCTGAACACCGGGGAGCTGTTTTTT.

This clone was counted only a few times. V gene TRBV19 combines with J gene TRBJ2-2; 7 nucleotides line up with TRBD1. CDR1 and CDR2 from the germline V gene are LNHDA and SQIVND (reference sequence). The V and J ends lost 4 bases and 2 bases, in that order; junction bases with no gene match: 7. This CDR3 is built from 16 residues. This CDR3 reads CASSRDRDLNTGELFF. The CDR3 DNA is TGTGCCAGTAGTAGAGACAGGGACCTAAACACCGGGGAGCTGTTTTTT. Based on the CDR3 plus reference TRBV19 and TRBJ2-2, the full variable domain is DGGITQSPKYLFRKEGQNVTLSCEQNLNHDAMYWYRQDPGQGLRLIYYSQIVNDFQKGDIAEGYSVSREKKESFPLTVTSAQKNPTAFYLCASSRDRDLNTGELFFGEGSRLTVL.

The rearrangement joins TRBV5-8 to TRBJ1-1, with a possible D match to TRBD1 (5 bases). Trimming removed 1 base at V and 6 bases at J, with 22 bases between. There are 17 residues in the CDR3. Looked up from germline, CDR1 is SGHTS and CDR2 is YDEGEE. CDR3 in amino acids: CASSLSPLGTVKPEAFF. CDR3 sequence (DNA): TGTGCCAGCAGCTTGTCTCCTTTAGGGACGGTGAAACCTGAAGCTTTCTTT.

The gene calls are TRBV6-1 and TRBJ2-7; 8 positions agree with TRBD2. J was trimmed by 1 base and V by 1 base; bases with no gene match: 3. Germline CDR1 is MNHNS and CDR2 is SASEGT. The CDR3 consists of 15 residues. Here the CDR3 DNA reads TGTGCCAGCAGTGAAGGACTAGCGAAATCCTACGAGCAGTACTTC. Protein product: CASSEGLAKSYEQYF.